This TCR beta chain was identified in a study of T cell responses to AZD1222 COVID-19 vaccine. Findings of the study overall: Mapped onto spike, vaccine-associated CD4 TCRs spanned it and were dominant at 160-218 and 743-854. None of the repertoires were sampled until the peak T cell response had passed. Nearly half of unique spike-specific TCRs reportedly avoided B.1.351 and B.1.1.7 mutated regions. In a largely white British group with more females than males, clonal diversity was possibly underestimated.

Worth noting for this clone: Its matching antigen is unknown.

The protocol was immunoSEQ multiplex PCR, while the TCRdb copy is restricted to in-frame clones and leaves out a portion. The table records more than 95,000 clones, around 85% of them present only once. Germline lookup yields CDR1 SEHNR and CDR2 FQNEAQ (reference sequence). Trimming removed 6 bases from V and 7 bases from J, with 7 bases in between. The CDR3 consists of 12 residues. The receptor was isolated from an adult in good health. The rearrangement links TRBV7-9 to TRBJ1-6; D not certain. Sample: peripheral blood, taken on day 0 of MenACWY control vaccination. For the CDR3, the DNA is TGTGCCAGCAGTACGAACAATTCACCCCTCCACTTT. Translated, it gives CASSTNNSPLHF.